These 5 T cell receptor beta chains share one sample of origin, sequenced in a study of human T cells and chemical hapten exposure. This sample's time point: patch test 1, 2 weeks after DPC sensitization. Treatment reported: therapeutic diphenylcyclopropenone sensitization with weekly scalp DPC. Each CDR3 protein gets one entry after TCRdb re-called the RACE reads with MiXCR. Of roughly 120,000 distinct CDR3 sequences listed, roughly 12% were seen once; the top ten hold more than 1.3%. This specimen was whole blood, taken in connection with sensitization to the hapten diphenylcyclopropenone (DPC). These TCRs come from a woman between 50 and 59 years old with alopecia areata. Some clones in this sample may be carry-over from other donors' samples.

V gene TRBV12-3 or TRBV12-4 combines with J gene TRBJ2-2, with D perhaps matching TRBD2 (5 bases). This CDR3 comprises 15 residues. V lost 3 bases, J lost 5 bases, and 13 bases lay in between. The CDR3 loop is CASSLNVGDTGELFF. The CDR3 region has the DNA TGTGCCAGCAGTTTGAACGTCGGGGATACCGGGGAGCTGTTTTTT.

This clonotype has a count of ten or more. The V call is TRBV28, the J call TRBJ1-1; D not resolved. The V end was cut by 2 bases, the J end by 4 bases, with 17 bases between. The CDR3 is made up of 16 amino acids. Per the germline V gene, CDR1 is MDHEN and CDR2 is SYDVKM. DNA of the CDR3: TGTGCCAGCAGTTTAGCGGGGTATTTCGGAAGCACTGAAGCTTTCTTT. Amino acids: CASSLAGYFGSTEAFF.

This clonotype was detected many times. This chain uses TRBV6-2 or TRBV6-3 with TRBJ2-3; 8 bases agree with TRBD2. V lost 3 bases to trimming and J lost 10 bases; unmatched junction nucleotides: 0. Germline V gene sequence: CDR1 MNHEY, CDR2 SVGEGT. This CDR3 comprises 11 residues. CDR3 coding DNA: TGTGCCAGCAGTTATAGCGGGGCGCAGTATTTT. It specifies CASSYSGAQYF.

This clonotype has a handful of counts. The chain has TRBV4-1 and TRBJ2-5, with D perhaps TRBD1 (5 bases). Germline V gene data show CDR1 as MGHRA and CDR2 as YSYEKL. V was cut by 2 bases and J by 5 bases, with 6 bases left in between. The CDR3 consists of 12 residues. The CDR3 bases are TGCGCCAGCAGCCAACCAGGGGAGACCCAGTACTTC. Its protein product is CASSQPGETQYF.

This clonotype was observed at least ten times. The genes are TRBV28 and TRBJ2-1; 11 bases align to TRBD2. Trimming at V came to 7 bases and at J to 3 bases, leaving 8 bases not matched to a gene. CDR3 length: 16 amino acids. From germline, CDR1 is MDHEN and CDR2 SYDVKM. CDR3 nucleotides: TGTGCCAGCAACCCTAGCGGGGGGCCTTACTACAATGAGCAGTTCTTC. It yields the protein CASNPSGGPYYNEQFF.